The 2 T cell receptor beta chains presented below share a single source sample, sequenced in a study of T cells in Graves' hyperthyroidism and ophthalmopathy. Amplified regions were TCR beta CDR3 sequences from RNA transcripts. Using the HTBI primer set, a first-round RT-PCR was run on the TCR CDR3. TCRdb reprocessed the multiplex PCR reads via MiXCR and lists one record per CDR3 protein. Of 600,000 or so distinct CDR3 sequences in the sample, 15% to 20% are singletons; the top ten hold around 4%. The specimen sequenced was blood. The receptor source for this set is a woman in her twenties or thirties with Graves' hyperthyroidism.

The chain recombines TRBV6-5 with TRBJ2-1; D is ambiguous. This CDR3 contains 14 residues. Per germline, CDR1 MNHEY and CDR2 SVGAGI. The V end lost 2 bases, the J end lost 7 bases, and 12 bases lay between the germline ends. The CDR3 here is CASSYPLDDNEQFF. CDR3 in DNA: TGTGCCAGCAGTTACCCTCTCGATGATAATGAGCAGTTCTTC.

V and J are TRBV7-9 and TRBJ2-7; D unresolved. The V and J ends lost 11 bases and 3 bases respectively, with 14 bases between them. The germline V gene encodes CDR1 SEHNR and CDR2 FQNEAQ (reference sequence). There are 12 residues in the CDR3. CDR3: CASTIGVYEQYF. CDR3 DNA sequence: TGTGCCTCGACGATAGGCGTCTACGAGCAGTACTTC.